Described below is a single T cell receptor (beta chain) sequence and its context. It lacks a known antigen. No much larger clonotype is one base removed from it; base qualities were not supplied. TCRbeta CDR3 regions were amplified from genomic DNA using the immunoSEQ Assay, a bias-controlled multiplex PCR. As for the original processing: The number of nucleated cells in each sample was estimated from the amplification of reference gene primers within the assay. Sequence reads were collapsed and filtered to measure the absolute abundance of every unique TCRbeta CDR3 rearrangement. For each sample, productive Simpson clonality was calculated by taking the square root of Simpson's diversity index across productive rearrangements. TCRdb took over this immuneACCESS table, retaining in-frame rearrangements with V and J assigned. Such tables are incomplete; in checked studies, under half of the missing clones stem from an unresolved V gene, and the remainder is unexplained. The V and J calls and the clone size are those of that table, but D and trimming were determined from the DNA. The sample data list about 160,000 clones, and roughly 80% of these were observed just once. Of the sample, roughly 8% is held by the ten largest clones.

V ends up 4 bases short and J 3 bases short, with an unmatched junction base count of 3. CDR1 and CDR2, per the germline V gene, are SGHNT and YENEEA. The CDR3 runs 14 amino acids, cysteine and phenylalanine included. Left in the record is the CDR3 DNA by itself, 42 bases read in frame from the first base. The sample is drawn from a study of blood T cell repertoires in COVID-19 (dated by TCRdb to the early 2020s). Regarding the research as a whole: Samples covering the acute and convalescent phases of COVID-19 were provided by collaborators in the United States, Italy and Spain. The prospective study material was composed of cDNA or gDNA derived from T cells, B-cell-depleted T cells, or PBMCs. Deeply sampled blood TCRbeta repertoires from subjects exposed to, actively infected with, or recovered from COVID-19 were included in the dataset. A freely available public database, intended as a resource for researchers studying the immune response to SARS-CoV-2, is where the repertoires were released. The samples were drawn from two sources: the first 160 participants of the ongoing ImmuneRACE study, and fewer than 1,500 subjects contributed by 6 global collaborators. Nearly every sample came with metadata listing a de-identified subject ID, COVID-19 status, age in years and sex. HLA class I and class II types, where available, came from metadata supplied by the sample provider rather than from assay-based typing.

In the prospective study, participants were roughly 18 to 95 years old, resided in about two dozen geographic areas of the United States, and were enrolled through a virtual design. In the prospective study, participants were assigned to cohorts based on the clinical history participants reported in a screening survey and a study questionnaire. For ImmuneRACE Cohort 3, a participant was defined as recovered based on two consecutive negative NP/OP PCR tests, clearance by a healthcare professional, or resolution of symptoms. In the prospective study, whole blood, serum and a nasopharyngeal or oropharyngeal swab were collected from each participant by mobile phlebotomists. Prospective study participants could optionally give additional blood draws and questionnaires over an approximately two-month period. Before DNA extraction, blood samples from the prospective study were shipped at room temperature or frozen.

The investigation overall reported the following: The amount of clinical and demographic metadata varied by source and participant and was provided uncurated.

The V and J genes are TRBV11-3 and TRBJ2-7, and 10 junctional nucleotides match TRBD2. This clonotype was sampled from a woman between 45 and 60 years old who had recovered from COVID-19. The sample was PBMCs or T cells enriched from blood (not recorded which). Here the CDR3 is given as CASSSSGRGYEQYF. The bases are TGTGCCAGCAGCTCTAGCGGGAGAGGCTACGAGCAGTACTTC.